Shown below are 17 T cell receptor beta chains from a single sample sequenced in a study of early T cells in non-severe SARS-CoV-2 infection. TCRdb reprocessed the 5' RACE reads via MiXCR and lists one record per CDR3 protein. The sample yields roughly 92,000 distinct CDR3 sequences, roughly 12% seen once. The starting material was whole blood, obtained at baseline. The source of these receptors is an adult who was a healthcare worker with PCR-confirmed SARS-CoV-2 infection or an uninfected control (not recorded which).

There are many counts of this clonotype. CDR3 DNA: TGCAGCGTTAAAAACACTGAAGCTTTCTTT. This translates into CSVKNTEAFF. This chain links TRBV29-1 with TRBJ1-1, with D unresolved. The CDR3 runs to 10 residues. Per the germline V gene, CDR1 is SQVTM and CDR2 is ANQGSEA. With 5 bases removed from V and 2 bases from J, the gap between germline ends came to 3 bases.

The chain has TRBV9 and TRBJ2-2, with D perhaps assigned TRBD1 or TRBD2 (5 bases each). V lost 3 bases, J lost 7 bases, and 16 bases lay in between. The CDR3 runs 15 residues. Germline V gene sequence: CDR1 SGDLS, CDR2 YYNGEE. CDR3 coding DNA: TGTGCCAGCAGCGCCGGGACCCTGTTTGACGGGGAGCTGTTTTTT. Translating gives CASSAGTLFDGELFF.

The V call is TRBV6-5, the J call TRBJ1-1, with D perhaps matching TRBD1 (5 bases). Germline CDR1 MNHEY, CDR2 SVGAGI. The ends were cut back, 0 bases at V and 5 bases at J, with 7 bases in the middle. The CDR3 extends over 13 amino acids. Here the CDR3 DNA reads TGTGCCAGCAGTTACTCCCGGACAACTGAAGCTTTCTTT. This codes for CASSYSRTTEAFF.

This clonotype was counted ten times or more. This sequence joins TRBV20-1 and TRBJ2-5; 7 bases line up with TRBD2. After removal of 3 bases from V and 3 bases from J, the junction contained 13 bases not matched to a gene. The germline V gene has CDR1 DFQATT and CDR2 SNEGSKA (reference sequence). The CDR3 runs 16 residues. The CDR3 sequence: CSARDLRGGVEETQYF. Here the CDR3 DNA reads TGCAGTGCTAGGGACCTACGGGGAGGGGTGGAAGAGACCCAGTACTTC.

This clonotype was counted many times. The rearrangement joins TRBV11-3 to TRBJ2-3, with 7 bases matching TRBD2. J gave up 2 bases and V 0 bases, and 5 bases lay outside the gene matches. Germline assignment: CDR1 SGHNT and CDR2 YENEEA. The CDR3 length is 16 residues. This chain's CDR3 is CASSLDGRTFTDTQYF. The CDR3 region has the DNA TGTGCCAGCAGCTTAGACGGGAGGACTTTCACAGATACGCAGTATTTT.

The J gene is TRBJ2-1, the V gene TRBV29-1; D is perhaps TRBD1 (6 bases). Germline CDR1 and CDR2: SQVTM and ANQGSEA. The length of the CDR3 is 14 residues. V lost 7 bases, J lost 3 bases, and 16 bases lay in between. The CDR3 nucleotides are TGCAGCGGGCACAGGGTCTCCAACTACAATGAGCAGTTCTTC. Its protein product is CSGHRVSNYNEQFF.

This clonotype was recorded many times. The chain joins TRBV7-8 to TRBJ2-2, with D perhaps TRBD1 (5 bases). The CDR3 is made up of 13 amino acids. Trimming shortened V by 5 bases and J by 2 bases, and 6 bases separated the two germline ends. Germline V gene sequence: CDR1 SGHVS, CDR2 FQNEAQ. The CDR3 DNA sequence: TGTGCCAGCAGCGACAGTAACACCGGGGAGCTGTTTTTT. Translating gives CASSDSNTGELFF.

The J gene is TRBJ1-2, the V gene TRBV6-5; perhaps TRBD1 as D (6 bases). Germline CDR1 MNHEY, CDR2 SVGAGI. Trimming took off 2 bases at V and 5 bases at J, with 18 bases between the two ends. This CDR3 spans 16 amino acids. The DNA of the CDR3 is TGTGCCAGCAGTTACCTAGGCGCGGGGGGCGGGTATGGCTACACCTTC. It codes for CASSYLGAGGGYGYTF.

The chain uses TRBV6-5 and TRBJ1-6; 10 bases match TRBD1. J was trimmed by 1 base and V by 0 bases; bases with no gene match: 6. Germline V gene sequence: CDR1 MNHEY, CDR2 SVGAGI. The CDR3 is 19 residues long. DNA of the CDR3: TGTGCCAGCAGTTACTCGGTGGGACAGGGGCTGTCCTATAATTCACCCCTCCACTTT. Amino acids: CASSYSVGQGLSYNSPLHF.

This clonotype was seen only a few times. This chain connects TRBV7-9 to TRBJ1-6, with 10 bases identical to TRBD1. Germline lookup yields CDR1 SEHNR and CDR2 FQNEAQ (reference sequence). This CDR3 is built from 16 residues. V was clipped by 6 bases and J by 4 bases; unmatched bases: 6. The CDR3 here is CASSTTGGLYNSPLHF. The CDR3 region has the DNA TGTGCCAGCAGTACGACAGGGGGCTTGTATAATTCACCCCTCCACTTT.

V usage is TRBV12-3 or TRBV12-4 and J usage is TRBJ2-1; maybe TRBD1 (7 bases). This CDR3 has 11 amino acids. V was pared by 10 bases and J by 9 bases, with 13 bases between. Here the CDR3 DNA reads TGTGCCAACGTCAGGGGGGCTGAGCAGTTCTTC. Residues: CANVRGAEQFF.

V usage is TRBV3-1 and J usage is TRBJ2-5; tentative D call: TRBD2 (6 bases). The germline V and J ends were trimmed by 4 bases and 4 bases, with 16 bases remaining between them. The CDR3 loop spans 15 amino acids. CDR1 LGHDT and CDR2 YNNKEL come from the germline V gene (reference sequence). This CDR3 reads CASSPPTSLVETQYF. The CDR3 DNA sequence: TGTGCCAGCAGCCCTCCCACTAGCCTCGTAGAGACCCAGTACTTC.

The J gene is TRBJ1-4, the V gene TRBV29-1, with 8 bases that match TRBD1. The J segment lost 5 bases and the V segment lost 0 bases, leaving 5 bases of the junction unmatched. The CDR3 totals 15 residues. Per germline, CDR1 SQVTM and CDR2 ANQGSEA. This CDR3 reads CSVEDPWTGNEKLFF. For the CDR3, the DNA is TGCAGCGTTGAAGACCCGTGGACAGGGAATGAAAAACTGTTTTTT.

This clonotype was seen ten or more times. The gene calls are TRBV6-5 and TRBJ2-3; TRBD2 aligns across 7 bases. The CDR3 is 14 amino acids. V gave up 6 bases and J gave up 2 bases; unmatched junction bases: 5. CDR1 MNHEY and CDR2 SVGAGI come from the germline V gene. The DNA of the CDR3 is TGTGCCAGCAGCTCGCGGGGGTTCACAGATACGCAGTATTTT. As protein: CASSSRGFTDTQYF.

CDR3 residues: CASSWREMETQYF. As DNA, the CDR3 is TGCGCCAGCAGCTGGCGCGAGATGGAGACCCAGTACTTC. J is TRBJ2-5 and V is TRBV5-1; D remains unclear. CDR1 and CDR2 (germline): SGHRS, YFSETQ. This CDR3 has 13 residues. Trimming removed 3 bases from V and 5 bases from J, with 11 bases in between.

The chain uses TRBV29-1 and TRBJ2-7; D perhaps matches TRBD2 (5 bases). The CDR3 runs 13 residues. Per germline, CDR1 SQVTM and CDR2 ANQGSEA. Trimming pared 5 bases from V and 1 base from J, leaving 12 bases between. DNA for the CDR3: TGCAGCGTTCTACTCGGGAAATCCTACGAGCAGTACTTC. Its protein is CSVLLGKSYEQYF.

This clonotype has just a few counts. The chain couples TRBV7-9 to TRBJ1-1; D remains ambiguous. V gave up 1 base and J gave up 5 bases, with 5 bases separating them. The germline gives CDR1 SEHNR, CDR2 FQNEAQ (reference sequence). The CDR3 runs 12 residues. The CDR3 nucleotides read TGTGCCAGCAGCTTAGAGTGGACTGAAGCTTTCTTT. This sequence encodes CASSLEWTEAFF.